These T cell receptor beta chains were read from a single sample in a study of somatic mutations in cytotoxic T cells in rheumatoid arthritis. TCRdb's table, derived via immunoSEQ multiplex PCR, lists solely in-frame clones and lacks some. The sample holds about 5,600 clones; approximately 82% are singletons and the top ten take approximately 4.6%. Source material: CD8+ T cells sorted from blood. These receptors were obtained from an adult with rheumatoid arthritis. The CDR3 runs from the conserved cysteine through the conserved F or W. D genes are given only for firm matches. The size field is filled for only some rows; it gives once, few, many or a size class.

D	V	size	J	DNA	CDR3
TRBD1	TRBV10-3	NA	TRBJ1-3	TGTGCCATCAGGGGACAGGGGACAGGAAACACCATATATTTT	CAIRGQGTGNTIYF
TRBD2	TRBV6-6	NA	TRBJ2-7	TGTGCCAGCAGTTCTTTTTTGGGCGGGAGGGCCTACGAGCAGTACTTC	CASSSFLGGRAYEQYF
NA	TRBV7-6	few	TRBJ2-1	TGTGCCAGCAGCTTAGCCCCGGGTGAGCAGTTCTTC	CASSLAPGEQFF
NA	TRBV30	NA	TRBJ1-6	TGTGCCTGGAGTGATAGGGGTTATAATTCACCCCTCCACTTT	CAWSDRGYNSPLHF
TRBD2	TRBV29-1	NA	TRBJ2-1	TGCAGCGTTGTTCCGGGACTAGCGAGCCAGAGCTCCTACAATGAGCAGTTCTTC	CSVVPGLASQSSYNEQFF
TRBD2	TRBV10-3	NA	TRBJ2-1	TGTGCCATTGGGGGGGGACCCTACAATGAGCAGTTCTTC	CAIGGGPYNEQFF
NA	TRBV4-1	NA	TRBJ2-2	TGCGCCAGCAGCCACGGTGGACCTCCCACCGGGGAGCTGTTTTTT	CASSHGGPPTGELFF
NA	TRBV15	few	TRBJ2-7	TGTGCCACCAGCAGAGACCGGGAGTCCTACGAGCAGTACTTC	CATSRDRESYEQYF
NA	TRBV6-1	NA	TRBJ2-7	TGTGCCAGCAGTGTCGGGTCCGGTGAGGGCTACGAGCAGTACTTC	CASSVGSGEGYEQYF
NA	TRBV7-9	few	TRBJ1-2	TGTGCCAGCAGCTCACAGAGTAACTATGGCTACACCTTC	CASSSQSNYGYTF
NA	TRBV27	NA	TRBJ2-2	TGTGCCAGCAGTTTATCTGGGGTGGCAGGGGTGGACACCGGGGAGCTGTTTTTT	CASSLSGVAGVDTGELFF
NA	TRBV6-5	NA	TRBJ1-2	TGTGCCAGCAGTTACCACACGGACAGCTCTTCCGGCTACACCTTC	CASSYHTDSSSGYTF
TRBD2	TRBV19	NA	TRBJ2-2	TGTGCCAGTAGTATTAGGTCTAGCGGGAACACCGGGGAGCTGTTTTTT	CASSIRSSGNTGELFF
NA	TRBV13	NA	TRBJ1-1	TGTGCCAGCAGCTTAATGGGAGTCAGGGACACTGAAGCTTTCTTT	CASSLMGVRDTEAFF
NA	TRBV5-5	NA	TRBJ1-6	TGTGCCAGCAGCTTGTATCAGAGCTCCTATAATTCACCCCTCCACTTT	CASSLYQSSYNSPLHF
NA	TRBV7-9	NA	TRBJ2-1	TGTGCCAGCAGCTTATCCTACGGAGGTTACAATGAGCAGTTCTTC	CASSLSYGGYNEQFF
TRBD2	TRBV11-2	NA	TRBJ2-7	TGTGCCAGCAGCCAGTGGGAACTAGCGGCATCCTACGAGCAGTACTTC	CASSQWELAASYEQYF
TRBD1	TRBV29-1	once	TRBJ2-1	TGCAGCGTTGAAGATCCAGAGACAGGGGGCGAGAATGAGCAGTTCTTC	CSVEDPETGGENEQFF
NA	TRBV6-1	NA	TRBJ1-2	TGTGCCAGCAGTGACCCAGAGGGTTATGGCTACACCTTC	CASSDPEGYGYTF
TRBD1	TRBV28	NA	TRBJ2-5	TGTGCCAGCAGTCCCCATACAGGGGAAGAGACCCAGTACTTC	CASSPHTGEETQYF
NA	TRBV7-2	NA	TRBJ2-7	TGTGCCAGCAGCTTAAGGTGGACGGGCCCAGGGGAGCAGTACTTC	CASSLRWTGPGEQYF
NA	TRBV6-5	NA	TRBJ1-2	TGTGCCAGCAGTTACGGTGGAGGGGCCTATGGCTACACCTTC	CASSYGGGAYGYTF
NA	TRBV28	NA	TRBJ2-7	TGTGCCAGCAGTACAAGAGTAGGCAGGGGAGTCTACGAGCAGTACTTC	CASSTRVGRGVYEQYF
TRBD1	TRBV6-5	NA	TRBJ1-2	TGTGCCAGCAGTTACGGGACAGGGCCACCTAACTATGGCTACACCTTC	CASSYGTGPPNYGYTF
NA	TRBV6-5	NA	TRBJ2-1	TGTGCCAGCAGTCCTCAGGGATACCTCCACAATGAGCAGTTCTTC	CASSPQGYLHNEQFF
NA	TRBV2	NA	TRBJ1-4	TGTGCCAGCACTCAAAGCAGAGGGGCCGGGAATGAAAAACTGTTTTTT	CASTQSRGAGNEKLFF
NA	TRBV19	NA	TRBJ2-3	TGTGCCAGTAGTCTGGCAAGCACAGATACGCAGTATTTT	CASSLASTDTQYF
TRBD1	TRBV9	NA	TRBJ1-1	TGTGCCAGCAGCCCGGGACAGTCGAACACTGAAGCTTTCTTT	CASSPGQSNTEAFF
NA	TRBV9	NA	TRBJ2-2	TGTGCCAGCAGCGTAGCGGGAAAGAACACCGGGGAGCTGTTTTTT	CASSVAGKNTGELFF
TRBD2	TRBV19	NA	TRBJ2-1	TGTGCCAGTAGTATAGCTAGCGGGAGGGGCAATGAGCAGTTCTTC	CASSIASGRGNEQFF